What follows are 16 T cell receptor beta chains derived from one specimen sequenced in a study of cytomegalovirus exposure and HLA in healthy donors. With 60 Vbeta and 13 Jbeta primers, the PCR was carried out. This table comes from immunoSEQ multiplex PCR, and its TCRdb copy is limited to in-frame clones, with some not included. The profile shows 55,000 to 65,000 clones, roughly four fifths of them singletons. The sequencing input was PBMCs. These receptors were collected from a human donor in good health.

V usage is TRBV9 and J usage is TRBJ1-5; 9 bases fit TRBD1. The CDR3 is 15 amino acids. The germline V gene encodes CDR1 SGDLS and CDR2 YYNGEE. With V trimmed by 3 bases and J by 7 bases, 8 bases remained unmatched. In nucleotides, the CDR3 is TGTGCCAGCAGCGCTGGACAGGGGAGGGGGCAGCCCCAGCATTTT. Translating gives CASSAGQGRGQPQHF.

This chain links TRBV11-3 with TRBJ2-5, with 8 bases identical to TRBD2. Germline CDR1 is SGHNT and CDR2 is YENEEA. This CDR3 is 14 amino acids long. V shed 4 bases, J shed 2 bases, and the junction held 3 bases outside the gene matches. DNA of the CDR3: TGTGCCAGCAGCTCGACTAGCGCGCAAGAGACCCAGTACTTC. This sequence encodes CASSSTSAQETQYF. Combining the CDR3 with reference TRBV11-3 and TRBJ2-5 gives the whole variable domain EAGVVQSPRYKIIEKKQPVAFWCNPISGHNTLYWYLQNLGQGPELLIRYENEEAVDDSQLPKDRFSAERLKGVDSTLKIQPAELGDSAVYLCASSSTSAQETQYFGPGTRLLVL.

J is TRBJ2-1 and V is TRBV11-2, with D uncertain. This CDR3 contains 13 residues. V lost 2 bases and J lost 5, with 7 bases in between. From germline, CDR1 is SGHAT and CDR2 FQNNGV. CDR3 nucleotide sequence: TGTGCCAGCAGCTTACGGTTGAACAATGAGCAGTTCTTC. This sequence encodes CASSLRLNNEQFF.

The rearrangement links TRBV18 to TRBJ2-7; no reliable D call. From germline, CDR1 is KGHSH and CDR2 LQKENI. The CDR3 covers 14 residues. The V end was cut by 3 bases, the J end by 1 base, with 10 bases between. This CDR3 is CASSPVDGSYEQYF. The CDR3 DNA reads TGTGCCAGCTCACCGGTCGACGGGTCCTACGAGCAGTACTTC. Full variable domain (missing parts from reference TRBV18 and TRBJ2-7): NAGVMQNPRHLVRRRGQEARLRCSPMKGHSHVYWYRQLPEEGLKFMVYLQKENIIDESGMPKERFSAEFPKEGPSILRIQQVVRGDSAAYFCASSPVDGSYEQYFGPGTRLTVT.

The CDR3 bases are TGTGCCAGCAGCCAAGCCTCGAGTAGCGCCGGGGAGCTGTTTTTT. It codes for CASSQASSSAGELFF. This chain uses TRBV4-2 with TRBJ2-2; tentative D call: TRBD2 (5 bases). Germline V gene data show CDR1 as LGHNA and CDR2 as YNFKEQ. V lost 1 base, J lost 6 bases, and 12 bases lay in between. The CDR3 has 15 residues.

V and J are TRBV19 and TRBJ2-3; D ambiguous. Germline values: CDR1 LNHDA, CDR2 SQIVND (reference sequence). V was cut by 4 bases and J by 2 bases, with 10 bases left in between. This CDR3 has 14 residues. The CDR3, as DNA: TGTGCCAGTAGTAAGAGGTTGTCCACAGATACGCAGTATTTT. Translating it yields CASSKRLSTDTQYF. The variable domain in full, with the rest retrieved from reference TRBV19 and TRBJ2-3, is DGGITQSPKYLFRKEGQNVTLSCEQNLNHDAMYWYRQDPGQGLRLIYYSQIVNDFQKGDIAEGYSVSREKKESFPLTVTSAQKNPTAFYLCASSKRLSTDTQYFGPGTRLTVL.

In its sample, this clone was seen once. The rearrangement joins TRBV5-5 to TRBJ1-2, with D possibly matching TRBD1 (5 bases). The CDR3 runs 13 residues. Germline loops: CDR1 SGHKS, CDR2 YYEKEE (reference sequence). Trimming stripped 5 bases from V and 2 bases from J, with 10 bases between. DNA for the CDR3: TGTGCCAGCAGGTTGACAGTGAACTATGGCTACACCTTC. Its translation: CASRLTVNYGYTF. The full variable domain, in which reference TRBV5-5 and TRBJ1-2 provide the parts outside the CDR3, is DAGVTQSPTHLIKTRGQQVTLRCSPISGHKSVSWYQQVLGQGPQFIFQYYEKEERGRGNFPDRFSARQFPNYSSELNVNALLLGDSALYLCASRLTVNYGYTFGSGTRLTVV.

This chain links TRBV4-1 with TRBJ2-5; 7 nucleotides agree with TRBD2. The CDR3 loop spans 14 amino acids. Looked up from germline, CDR1 is MGHRA and CDR2 is YSYEKL. Unmatched junction bases numbered 4, after V lost 4 bases and J lost 2 bases. CDR3 sequence (DNA): TGCGCCAGCAGCCCGTGGACTAGTCAAGAGACCCAGTACTTC. Its protein is CASSPWTSQETQYF.

The chain is built from TRBV6-5 and TRBJ2-1, with 11 bases that match TRBD2. Germline V gene data show CDR1 as MNHEY and CDR2 as SVGAGI. The CDR3 consists of 14 residues. The V and J ends lost 5 bases and 7 bases, in that order; junction bases with no gene match: 4. This CDR3 is CASSALAGENEQFF. The CDR3 coding sequence is TGTGCCAGCAGTGCACTAGCGGGAGAAAATGAGCAGTTCTTC.

This sequence joins TRBV19 and TRBJ2-6; D is possibly TRBD2 (6 bases). This CDR3 comprises 16 residues. From germline, CDR1 is LNHDA and CDR2 SQIVND (reference sequence). Trimming removed 7 bases from V and 0 bases from J, with 13 bases in between. The CDR3 bases are TGTGCCAGTACGGCTGGGGGGTACTCTGGGGCCAACGTCCTGACTTTC. This encodes CASTAGGYSGANVLTF.

This chain uses TRBV19 with TRBJ2-7, with 7 nucleotides matching TRBD2. The J segment lost 2 bases and the V segment lost 10 bases, leaving 8 bases of the junction unmatched. Looked up from germline, CDR1 is LNHDA and CDR2 is SQIVND (reference sequence). The CDR3 consists of 13 residues. The CDR3 sequence is CATSERDTYEQYF. In nucleotides, the CDR3 is TGTGCCACCTCAGAGCGGGATACCTACGAGCAGTACTTC.

The V call is TRBV7-9, the J call TRBJ2-7; D gene unclear. Germline values: CDR1 SEHNR, CDR2 FQNEAQ (reference sequence). The CDR3 loop spans 14 amino acids. The ends were cut back, 0 bases at V and 6 bases at J, with 12 bases in the middle. As DNA, the CDR3 is TGTGCCAGCAGCTTAGCTTTGGGCATTGGCGAGCAGTACTTC. Amino acid sequence: CASSLALGIGEQYF. The full variable domain, completed using reference TRBV7-9 and TRBJ2-7, is DTGVSQNPRHKITKRGQNVTFRCDPISEHNRLYWYRQTLGQGPEFLTYFQNEAQLEKSRLLSDRFSAERPKGSFSTLEIQRTEQGDSAMYLCASSLALGIGEQYFGPGTRLTVT.

The chain joins TRBV7-9 to TRBJ1-2; no clear D. Trimming pared 4 bases from V and 4 bases from J, leaving 19 bases between. Germline assignment: CDR1 SEHNR and CDR2 FQNEAQ (reference sequence). This CDR3 contains 16 residues. For the CDR3, the DNA is TGTGCCAGCAGCTCCCCTGGGCGTACCGAATCCTATGGCTACACCTTC. This codes for CASSSPGRTESYGYTF.

The chain has TRBV29-1 and TRBJ2-1; 13 bases align to TRBD2. J lost 0 bases, V lost 4 bases, and 9 bases had no gene match. The CDR3 sequence is 18 residues long. Germline V gene lookup returns CDR1 SQVTM and CDR2 ANQGSEA. In nucleotides, the CDR3 is TGCAGCGTTGTCAGACTAGCGGGAGGTCTGAACTCCTACAATGAGCAGTTCTTC. It codes for CSVVRLAGGLNSYNEQFF.

This rearrangement joins TRBV7-2 to TRBJ1-1; possibly TRBD1 for D (6 bases). The CDR3 extends over 17 amino acids. The germline V gene encodes CDR1 SGHTA and CDR2 FQGNSA. The ends were cut back, 5 bases at V and 1 base at J, with 20 bases in the middle. The DNA of the CDR3 is TGTGCCAGCAGCCCAAAGAGCTACAGGGATGGGAACACTGAAGCTTTCTTT. Protein product: CASSPKSYRDGNTEAFF.

The V and J genes are TRBV7-9 and TRBJ1-4; no reliable D call. This CDR3 has 12 residues. The V end was cut by 5 bases, the J end by 6 bases, with 7 bases between. The germline gives CDR1 SEHNR, CDR2 FQNEAQ (reference sequence). CDR3 sequence reads: CASSGRDEKLFF. CDR3 DNA sequence: TGTGCCAGCAGCGGGCGGGATGAAAAACTGTTTTTT.